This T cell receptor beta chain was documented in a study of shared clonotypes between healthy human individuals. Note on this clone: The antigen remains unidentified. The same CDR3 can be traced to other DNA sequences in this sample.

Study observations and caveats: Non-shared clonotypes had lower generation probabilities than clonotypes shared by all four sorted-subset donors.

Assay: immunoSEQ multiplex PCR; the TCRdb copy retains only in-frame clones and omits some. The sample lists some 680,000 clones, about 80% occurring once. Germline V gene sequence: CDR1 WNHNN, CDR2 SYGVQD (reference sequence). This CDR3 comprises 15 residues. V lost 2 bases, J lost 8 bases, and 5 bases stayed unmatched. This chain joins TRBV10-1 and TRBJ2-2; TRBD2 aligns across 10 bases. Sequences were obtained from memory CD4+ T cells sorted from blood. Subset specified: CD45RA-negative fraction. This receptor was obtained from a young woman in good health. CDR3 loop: CASSESGRASGELFF. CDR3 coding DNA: TGCGCCAGCAGTGAGAGCGGGAGGGCCTCAGGGGAGCTGTTTTTT.